These 20 T cell receptor beta chains originate from one sample sequenced in a study of shared T cell receptors in the human thymus. Clones were read by immunoSEQ multiplex PCR, and TCRdb kept only the in-frame ones, dropping some. The sample has some 720,000 clones; 85% to 90% are singletons. In addition, the sample was reused for a study of human thymus T cells.

The sample comprised thymocytes. The receptors were gathered from a boy in the first two years of life with a congenital heart defect.

V gene TRBV6-5 combines with J gene TRBJ2-7; 8 bases line up with TRBD2. V shed 6 bases and J 6 bases; nucleotides not matched to a gene: 13. Germline values: CDR1 MNHEY, CDR2 SVGAGI. The CDR3 runs 15 residues. The chain's CDR3 is CASRSSGRLFCEQYF. DNA of the CDR3: TGTGCCAGCAGGTCCAGCGGGAGACTTTTTTGCGAGCAGTACTTC.

The J gene is TRBJ2-1, the V gene TRBV10-3, with a weak D call TRBD2 (6 bases). The CDR3 spans 14 residues. The germline CDR1 and CDR2 sequences are ENHRY and SYGVKD. Trimming removed 4 bases at V and 10 bases at J, with 17 bases between. The CDR3: CAISGETRRGEQFF. CDR3 nucleotide sequence: TGTGCCATCAGTGGGGAGACTAGGCGAGGAGAGCAGTTCTTC.

The V call is TRBV9, the J call TRBJ2-1; D remains ambiguous. The CDR3 consists of 10 residues. Trimming shortened V by 8 bases and J by 10 bases, and 10 bases separated the two germline ends. Germline lookup yields CDR1 SGDLS and CDR2 YYNGEE. The CDR3 sequence is CAREFVEQFF. CDR3 coding DNA: TGTGCCAGAGAGTTTGTGGAGCAGTTCTTC.

This chain connects TRBV11-2 to TRBJ1-3; D unresolved. The germline V gene encodes CDR1 SGHAT and CDR2 FQNNGV. The CDR3 is 14 residues long. Trimming pared 3 bases from V and 0 bases from J, leaving 6 bases between. Written as DNA, the CDR3 is TGTGCCAGCAGCTTCGACTTCTCTGGAAACACCATATATTTT. Protein product: CASSFDFSGNTIYF.

The chain recombines TRBV5-8 with TRBJ2-1, with D maybe TRBD1 (8 bases). With 5 bases removed from V and 5 bases from J, the gap between germline ends came to 26 bases. Germline assignment: CDR1 SGHTS and CDR2 YDEGEE. The CDR3 is 18 residues long. In DNA form, the CDR3 reads TGTGCCAGCAGTCTCCAGGGGGCAGGGCGGGAGAGGGACAATGAGCAGTTCTTC. Amino acid sequence: CASSLQGAGRERDNEQFF.

This clone has more than one count but fewer than ten. V and J are TRBV15 and TRBJ2-7; 11 nucleotides line up with TRBD2. J lost 6 bases, V lost 1 base, and 17 bases had no gene match. This CDR3 has 19 amino acids. The germline V gene has CDR1 LNHNV and CDR2 YYDKDF (reference sequence). The CDR3 DNA is TGTGCCACCAGCAGAGCCCCCAGGGGGCCTAAGGGACTAGCGGTCGAGCAGTACTTC. It specifies CATSRAPRGPKGLAVEQYF. Using reference TRBV15 and TRBJ2-7 for the parts outside the CDR3, the full variable domain is DAMVIQNPRYQVTQFGKPVTLSCSQTLNHNVMYWYQQKSSQAPKLLFHYYDKDFNNEADTPDNFQSRRPNTSFCFLDIRSPGLGDTAMYLCATSRAPRGPKGLAVEQYFGPGTRLTVT.

The chain has TRBV2 and TRBJ2-1, with 8 bases identical to TRBD2. In germline, CDR1 is SNHLY, CDR2 FYNNEI. The length of the CDR3 is 14 residues. The V and J ends lost 11 bases and 4 bases, in that order; junction bases with no gene match: 10. This CDR3 is CAAPSGPFYNEQFF. The CDR3 bases are TGTGCCGCGCCTAGCGGGCCCTTTTACAATGAGCAGTTCTTC.

The chain combines TRBV27 with TRBJ2-3; TRBD1 aligns across 9 bases. The V segment lost 4 bases and the J segment 1 base; nucleotides outside the gene matches: 6. The V gene's germline CDR1 is MNHEY and CDR2 SMNVEV (reference sequence). This CDR3 is built from 16 residues. In DNA, the CDR3 is TGTGCCAGCAGTTCAACAGGGGGCCAAGGCACAGATACGCAGTATTTT. Its protein is CASSSTGGQGTDTQYF.

V and J are TRBV2 and TRBJ2-7, with 8 positions matching TRBD2. Germline V gene sequence: CDR1 SNHLY, CDR2 FYNNEI. The trim removed 1 base at V and 3 bases at J, leaving 23 bases unmatched. The CDR3 spans 21 residues. The CDR3 loop is CASSEGAEVGGRGTRLYEQYF. The CDR3 nucleotides read TGTGCCAGCAGTGAAGGTGCGGAGGTTGGTGGGAGGGGGACTAGACTCTACGAGCAGTACTTC.

The chain combines TRBV11-2 with TRBJ1-5; D gene ambiguous. The ends were cut back, 4 bases at V and 2 bases at J, with 12 bases in the middle. This CDR3 comprises 15 residues. CDR1 is SGHAT and CDR2 is FQNNGV in the germline V gene. CDR3: CASSWGVGGNQPQHF. CDR3 nucleotides: TGTGCCAGCAGCTGGGGAGTGGGAGGCAATCAGCCCCAGCATTTT. The full variable domain, its missing parts supplied by reference TRBV11-2 and TRBJ1-5, is EAGVAQSPRYKIIEKRQSVAFWCNPISGHATLYWYQQILGQGPKLLIQFQNNGVVDDSQLPKDRFSAERLKGVDSTLKIQPAKLEDSAVYLCASSWGVGGNQPQHFGDGTRLSIL.

V usage is TRBV11-3 and J usage is TRBJ2-5; D may be TRBD1 (5 bases). CDR3 size: 13 residues. V lost 4 bases, J lost 4 bases, and 10 bases lay in between. CDR1 SGHNT and CDR2 YENEEA come from the germline V gene. CDR3 coding DNA: TGTGCCAGCAGCTCTCAAACAGGAGAGACCCAGTACTTC. This sequence encodes CASSSQTGETQYF.

This clone was detected only once. CDR3 amino acids: CASSLGDRGDEQYF. The CDR3 DNA sequence: TGTGCCAGCAGCTTAGGCGACAGGGGCGACGAGCAGTACTTC. The rearrangement links TRBV11-2 to TRBJ2-7; 8 bases are a match to TRBD1. The CDR3 runs 14 residues. After removal of 1 base from V and 5 bases from J, the junction contained 4 bases not matched to a gene. Germline V CDR1 and CDR2: SGHAT, FQNNGV. Full variable domain (outside the CDR3, taken from reference TRBV11-2 and TRBJ2-7): EAGVAQSPRYKIIEKRQSVAFWCNPISGHATLYWYQQILGQGPKLLIQFQNNGVVDDSQLPKDRFSAERLKGVDSTLKIQPAKLEDSAVYLCASSLGDRGDEQYFGPGTRLTVT.

This clone was seen a single time. The chain has TRBV11-2 and TRBJ2-5; perhaps TRBD1 as D (6 bases). Trimming left V 1 base short and J 2 bases short, with 11 bases between. CDR1 and CDR2 (germline): SGHAT, FQNNGV. This CDR3 is built from 15 residues. CDR3 region: CASSLVTGQQETQYF. The CDR3 DNA sequence: TGTGCCAGCAGCTTAGTGACAGGTCAGCAAGAGACCCAGTACTTC.

The chain couples TRBV11-2 to TRBJ2-7; 7 bases match TRBD2. The V gene end was trimmed by 0 bases and the J gene end by 7 bases; junction bases not matched to a gene: 18. Germline CDR1 is SGHAT and CDR2 is FQNNGV. The CDR3 consists of 18 residues. The DNA for the CDR3 is TGTGCCAGCAGCTTAGATACAGATAGCGGGTCCCCGGTGGGAGAGCAGTACTTC. The encoded protein is CASSLDTDSGSPVGEQYF.

This chain uses TRBV27 with TRBJ2-7; a weak D match, TRBD1 (6 bases). The germline V gene has CDR1 MNHEY and CDR2 SMNVEV (reference sequence). The CDR3 contains 13 residues. The germline V and J ends were trimmed by 5 bases and 3 bases, with 11 bases remaining between them. The CDR3 region is CASSHGQNYEQYF. The CDR3 DNA is TGTGCCAGCAGTCATGGACAGAACTACGAGCAGTACTTC.

The CDR3 region is CASEPGGPWSEKLFF. CDR3 DNA sequence: TGTGCCAGCGAACCGGGGGGCCCCTGGAGTGAAAAACTGTTTTTT. The rearrangement uses TRBV7-8 and TRBJ1-4; the D gene is possibly TRBD1 (6 bases). Germline CDR1 SGHVS, CDR2 FQNEAQ. The CDR3 has 15 residues. Trimming took off 8 bases at V and 7 bases at J, with 20 bases between the two ends.

V gene TRBV22-1 combines with J gene TRBJ1-1; the DNA was not used to check the table's D call, TRBD1. TRBV22-1 is a recognized pseudogene. The length of the CDR3 is 14 residues. The CDR3 DNA follows: TGTCCTGGGAGCGCCATCCAGGGTAGCACTGAAGCTTTCTTT. It encodes CPGSAIQGSTEAFF.

The gene calls are TRBV5-1 and TRBJ2-7, with 9 bases identical to TRBD1. Germline trimming cut 0 bases from V and 5 bases from J; bases unmatched to any gene: 6. The CDR3 is 15 residues long. Germline CDR1 SGHRS, CDR2 YFSETQ. In DNA, the CDR3 is TGCGCCAGCAGCTTGGGAACAGGGGGCTATGACGAGCAGTACTTC. Translating it yields CASSLGTGGYDEQYF.

As DNA, the CDR3 is TGCGCCAGCAGCCAAGTGGTCGGGGGGAGGAGCTCCTACGAGCAGTACTTC. As protein: CASSQVVGGRSSYEQYF. The chain is built from TRBV4-3 and TRBJ2-7; 7 bases map to TRBD2. CDR1 LGHNA and CDR2 YSLEER come from the germline V gene. The CDR3 spans 17 residues. V lost 1 base and J lost 0; bases outside the gene matches: 9.

This rearrangement joins TRBV5-4 to TRBJ2-1, with 9 nucleotides matching TRBD2. V shed 4 bases and J 4 bases; nucleotides not matched to a gene: 12. Per the germline V gene, CDR1 is SGHNT and CDR2 is YYREEE (reference sequence). This CDR3 region has 17 residues. The CDR3, as DNA: TGTGCCAGCAGCGCGCGACCCGGGACTAGCAAGTACAATGAGCAGTTCTTC. Protein: CASSARPGTSKYNEQFF.